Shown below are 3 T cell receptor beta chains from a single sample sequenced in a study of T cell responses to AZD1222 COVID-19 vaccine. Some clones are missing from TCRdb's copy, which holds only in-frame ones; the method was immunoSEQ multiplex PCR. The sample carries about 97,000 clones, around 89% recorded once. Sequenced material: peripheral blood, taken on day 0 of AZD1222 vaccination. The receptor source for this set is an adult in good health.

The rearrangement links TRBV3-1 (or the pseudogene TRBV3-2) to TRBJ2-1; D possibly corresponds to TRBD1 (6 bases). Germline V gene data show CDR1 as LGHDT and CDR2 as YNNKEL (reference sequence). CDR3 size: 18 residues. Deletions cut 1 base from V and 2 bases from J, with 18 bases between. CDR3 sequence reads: CASSQGRLSGTTYNEQFF. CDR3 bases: TGTGCCAGCAGCCAAGGAAGATTATCCGGGACAACCTACAATGAGCAGTTCTTC.

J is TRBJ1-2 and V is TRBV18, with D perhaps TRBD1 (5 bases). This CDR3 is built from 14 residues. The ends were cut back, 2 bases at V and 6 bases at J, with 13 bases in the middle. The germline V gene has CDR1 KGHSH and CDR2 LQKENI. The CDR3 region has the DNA TGTGCCAGCTCACCATCCAGGGACGGAAATGGCTACACCTTC. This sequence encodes CASSPSRDGNGYTF. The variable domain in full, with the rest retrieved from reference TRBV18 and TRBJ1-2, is NAGVMQNPRHLVRRRGQEARLRCSPMKGHSHVYWYRQLPEEGLKFMVYLQKENIIDESGMPKERFSAEFPKEGPSILRIQQVVRGDSAAYFCASSPSRDGNGYTFGSGTRLTVV.

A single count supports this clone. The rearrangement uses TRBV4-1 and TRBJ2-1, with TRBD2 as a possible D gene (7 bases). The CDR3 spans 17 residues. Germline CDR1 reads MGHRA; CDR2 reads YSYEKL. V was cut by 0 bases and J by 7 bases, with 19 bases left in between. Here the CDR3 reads CASSQERGGGATNEQFF. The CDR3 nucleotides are TGCGCCAGCAGCCAAGAAAGGGGAGGGGGGGCGACGAATGAGCAGTTCTTC.